These 3 T cell receptor beta chains share one sample of origin, sequenced in a study of blood T cell repertoires in COVID-19. The repertoire was sequenced with immunoSEQ multiplex PCR; TCRdb's copy has only in-frame clones and lacks some. The sample includes 230,000 or so clones, about nine tenths of them seen just once. Source material: PBMCs or T cells enriched from blood (not recorded which). These receptors were taken from a woman aged 40 to 55 with acute COVID-19.

The V gene is TRBV6-2 or TRBV6-3, the J gene TRBJ1-6; possibly TRBD1 for D (5 bases). Trimming removed 0 bases from V and 8 bases from J, with 17 bases in between. CDR3 length: 17 residues. Germline V CDR1 and CDR2: MNHEY, SVGEGT. CDR3 bases: TGTGCCAGCAGTTACTCGGGCAGGGACGTAGCGGATTCACCCCTCCACTTT. The encoded protein is CASSYSGRDVADSPLHF.

The J gene is TRBJ2-5, the V gene TRBV7-9; a weak D match, TRBD2 (5 bases). The CDR3 is 13 amino acids. Trimming left V 0 bases short and J 5 bases short, with 7 bases between. Germline V CDR1 and CDR2: SEHNR, FQNEAQ (reference sequence). The CDR3 spells CASSLAGVETQYF. The CDR3 nucleotides are TGTGCCAGCAGCTTAGCGGGAGTCGAGACCCAGTACTTC.

This chain joins TRBV7-2 and TRBJ2-5, with a possible D match to TRBD2 (6 bases). The V and J ends lost 3 bases and 5 bases respectively, with 13 bases between them. The germline gives CDR1 SGHTA, CDR2 FQGNSA. CDR3 length equals 14 residues. The CDR3 sequence is CASSFGRGRETQYF. The CDR3, as DNA: TGTGCCAGCAGCTTCGGTCGGGGGAGGGAGACCCAGTACTTC.